This T cell receptor beta chain is drawn from a study of identical twins. This clonotype was picked up one time. Germline CDR1 reads MGHRA; CDR2 reads YSYEKL. J lost 6 bases, V lost 2 bases, and 14 bases had no gene match. This CDR3 is 18 amino acids long. One entry per CDR3 protein, called by TCRdb with MiXCR from the 5' RACE reads. The data contain 1.5 million to 2 million distinct CDR3 sequences, roughly a third of them singletons. J is TRBJ2-1 and V is TRBV4-1; 9 bases align to TRBD2. The sequencing sample was made of cord blood. This receptor was identified in a newborn girl in good health. CDR3 DNA: TGCGCCAGCAGCCAATCCATAGGGATAGCGGGAGCCGGCAATGAGCAGTTCTTC. It specifies CASSQSIGIAGAGNEQFF.